This TCR beta chain is drawn from a study of blood T cell repertoires in COVID-19. Clones were sequenced by immunoSEQ multiplex PCR, and TCRdb holds only the in-frame ones, with some missing. This sample has over 130,000 clones, with about 88% found just once. This CDR3 has 15 residues. Germline V gene data show CDR1 as SEHNR and CDR2 as FQNEAQ (reference sequence). The junction had 4 bases not matched to a gene; V was cut back by 4 bases and J by 3 bases. Sequencing was done on a sample of peripheral blood. This TCR derives from a human donor in a cohort sampled during active COVID-19. The chain uses TRBV7-9 and TRBJ1-4; 8 bases map to TRBD1. In nucleotides, the CDR3 is TGTGCCAGCAGCTCTCGGACAGGGCCTAATGAAAAACTGTTTTTT. It is translated as CASSSRTGPNEKLFF.